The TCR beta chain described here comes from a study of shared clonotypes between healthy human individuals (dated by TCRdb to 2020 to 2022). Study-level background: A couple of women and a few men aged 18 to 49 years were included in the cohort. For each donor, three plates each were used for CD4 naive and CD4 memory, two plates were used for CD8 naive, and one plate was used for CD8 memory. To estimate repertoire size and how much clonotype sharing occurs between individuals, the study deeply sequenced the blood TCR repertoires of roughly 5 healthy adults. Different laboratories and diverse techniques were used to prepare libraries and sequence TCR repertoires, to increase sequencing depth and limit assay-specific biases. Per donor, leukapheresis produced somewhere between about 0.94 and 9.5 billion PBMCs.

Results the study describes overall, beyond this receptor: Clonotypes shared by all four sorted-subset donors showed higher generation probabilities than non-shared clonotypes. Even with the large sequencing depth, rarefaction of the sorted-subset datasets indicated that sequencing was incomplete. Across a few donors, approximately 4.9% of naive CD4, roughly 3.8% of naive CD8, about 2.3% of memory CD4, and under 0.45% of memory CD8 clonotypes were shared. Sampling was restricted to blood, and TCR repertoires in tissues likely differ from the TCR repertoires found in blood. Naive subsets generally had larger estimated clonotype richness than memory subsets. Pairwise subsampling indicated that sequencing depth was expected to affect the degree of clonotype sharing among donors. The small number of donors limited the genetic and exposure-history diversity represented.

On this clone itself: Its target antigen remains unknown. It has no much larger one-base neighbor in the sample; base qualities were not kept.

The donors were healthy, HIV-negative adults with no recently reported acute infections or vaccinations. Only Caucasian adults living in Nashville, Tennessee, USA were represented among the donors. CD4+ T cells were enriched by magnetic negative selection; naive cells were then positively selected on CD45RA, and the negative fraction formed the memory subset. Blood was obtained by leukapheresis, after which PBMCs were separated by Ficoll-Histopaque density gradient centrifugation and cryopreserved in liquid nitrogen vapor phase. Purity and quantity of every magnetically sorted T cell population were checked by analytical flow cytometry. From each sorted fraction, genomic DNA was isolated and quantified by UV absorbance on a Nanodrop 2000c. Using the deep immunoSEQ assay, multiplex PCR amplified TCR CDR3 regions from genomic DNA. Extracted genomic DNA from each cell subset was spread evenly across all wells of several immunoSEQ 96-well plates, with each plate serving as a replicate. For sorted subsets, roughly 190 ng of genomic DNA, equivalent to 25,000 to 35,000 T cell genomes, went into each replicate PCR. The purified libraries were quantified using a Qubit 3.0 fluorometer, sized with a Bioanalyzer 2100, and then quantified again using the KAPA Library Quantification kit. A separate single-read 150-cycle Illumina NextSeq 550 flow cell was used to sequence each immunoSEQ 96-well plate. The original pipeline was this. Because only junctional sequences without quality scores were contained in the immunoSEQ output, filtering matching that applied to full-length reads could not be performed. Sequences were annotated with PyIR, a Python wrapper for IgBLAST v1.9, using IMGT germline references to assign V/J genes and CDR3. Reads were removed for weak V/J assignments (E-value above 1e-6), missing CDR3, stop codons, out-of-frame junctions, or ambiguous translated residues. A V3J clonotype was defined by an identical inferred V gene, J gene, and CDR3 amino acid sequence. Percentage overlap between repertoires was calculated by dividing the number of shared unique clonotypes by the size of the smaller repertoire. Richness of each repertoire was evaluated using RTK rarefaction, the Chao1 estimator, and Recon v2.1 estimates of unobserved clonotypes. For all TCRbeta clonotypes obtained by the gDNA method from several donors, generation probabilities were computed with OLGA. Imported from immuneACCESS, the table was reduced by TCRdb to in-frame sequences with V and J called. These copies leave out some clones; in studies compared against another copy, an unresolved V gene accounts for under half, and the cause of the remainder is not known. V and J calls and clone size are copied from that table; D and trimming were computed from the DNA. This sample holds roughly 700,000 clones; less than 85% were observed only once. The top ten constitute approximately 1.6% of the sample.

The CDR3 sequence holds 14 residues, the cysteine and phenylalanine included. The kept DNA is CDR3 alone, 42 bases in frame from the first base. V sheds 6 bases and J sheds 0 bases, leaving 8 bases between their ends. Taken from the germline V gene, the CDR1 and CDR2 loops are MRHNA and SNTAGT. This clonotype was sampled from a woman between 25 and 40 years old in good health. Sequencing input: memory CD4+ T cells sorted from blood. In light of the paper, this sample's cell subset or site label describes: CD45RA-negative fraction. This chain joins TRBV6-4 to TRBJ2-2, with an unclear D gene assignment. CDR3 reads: CASSLDANTGELFF. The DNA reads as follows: TGTGCCAGCAGCTTGGACGCGAACACCGGGGAGCTGTTTTTT.